This T cell receptor beta chain came from a study of blood T cells in healthy people across ages. Study-level findings and limits: Those diversity estimates obtained from one million T cells were thought to be underestimates.

Note on this clonotype: Its antigen is still unknown.

V lost 6 bases and J 6 bases, leaving 20 bases between the germline ends. The germline gives CDR1 SEHNR, CDR2 FQNEAQ (reference sequence). The length of the CDR3 is 15 residues. Together with a sample-barcoded 5' primer, a J-beta primer mix was included in a second PCR lasting about 6 to 11 cycles. Each CDR3 protein is one row after TCRdb ran MiXCR on the 5' RACE reads. Here the sample spans approximately 2,000,000 distinct CDR3 sequences, about 39% being singletons. This sequence joins TRBV7-9 and TRBJ1-2; D gene unclear. Sequencing used blood. This clonotype originated in a human donor in good health. The DNA for the CDR3 is TGTGCCAGCAGTCTCGGGTACCGCTATGGGAATGGCTACACCTTC. This translates into CASSLGYRYGNGYTF.